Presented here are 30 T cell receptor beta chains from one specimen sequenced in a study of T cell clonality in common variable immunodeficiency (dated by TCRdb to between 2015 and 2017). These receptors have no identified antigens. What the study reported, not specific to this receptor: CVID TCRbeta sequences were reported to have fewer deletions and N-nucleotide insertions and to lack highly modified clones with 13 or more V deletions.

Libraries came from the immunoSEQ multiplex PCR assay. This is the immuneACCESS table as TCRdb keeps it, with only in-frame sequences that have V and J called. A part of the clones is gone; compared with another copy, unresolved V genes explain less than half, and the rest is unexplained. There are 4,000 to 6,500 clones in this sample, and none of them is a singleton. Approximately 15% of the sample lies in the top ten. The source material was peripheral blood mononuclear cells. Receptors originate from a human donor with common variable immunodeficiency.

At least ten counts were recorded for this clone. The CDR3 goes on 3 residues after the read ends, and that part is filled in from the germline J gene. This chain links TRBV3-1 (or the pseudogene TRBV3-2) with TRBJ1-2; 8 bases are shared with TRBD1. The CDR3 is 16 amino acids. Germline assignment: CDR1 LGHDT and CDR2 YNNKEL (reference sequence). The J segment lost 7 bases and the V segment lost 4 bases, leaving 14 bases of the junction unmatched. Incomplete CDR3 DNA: TGTGCCAGCAGCCCCCTGACAGGGGCCCCTTATGGTGGC. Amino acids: CASSPLTGAPYGG. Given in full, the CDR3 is CASSPLTGAPYGGYTF.

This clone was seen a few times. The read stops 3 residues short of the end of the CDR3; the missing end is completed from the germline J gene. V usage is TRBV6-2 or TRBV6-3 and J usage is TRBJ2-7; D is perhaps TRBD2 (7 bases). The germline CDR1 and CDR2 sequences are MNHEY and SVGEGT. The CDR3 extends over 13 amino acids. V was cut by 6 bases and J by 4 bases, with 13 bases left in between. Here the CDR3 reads CASRYEGGYEQYF. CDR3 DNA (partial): TGTGCCAGCAGGTACGAGGGGGGGTACGAG.

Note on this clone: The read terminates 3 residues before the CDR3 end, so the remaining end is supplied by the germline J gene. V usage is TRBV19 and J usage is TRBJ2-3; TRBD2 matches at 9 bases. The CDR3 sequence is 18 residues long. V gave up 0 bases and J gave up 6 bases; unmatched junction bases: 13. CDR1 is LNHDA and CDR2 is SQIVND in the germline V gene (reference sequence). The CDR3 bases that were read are TGTGCCAGTAGTATAGATCTATTTACTAGCGGGCCCAAGGATACG. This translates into CASSIDLFTSGPKDT. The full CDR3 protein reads CASSIDLFTSGPKDTQYF.

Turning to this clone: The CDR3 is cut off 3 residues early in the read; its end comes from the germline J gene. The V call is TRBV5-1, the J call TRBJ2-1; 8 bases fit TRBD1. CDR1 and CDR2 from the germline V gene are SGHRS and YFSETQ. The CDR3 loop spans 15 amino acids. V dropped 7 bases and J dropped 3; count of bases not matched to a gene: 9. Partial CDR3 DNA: TGCGCCAGCTTAACCGGGACAGGAAACTACAATGAG. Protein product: CASLTGTGNYNE. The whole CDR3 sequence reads CASLTGTGNYNEQFF.

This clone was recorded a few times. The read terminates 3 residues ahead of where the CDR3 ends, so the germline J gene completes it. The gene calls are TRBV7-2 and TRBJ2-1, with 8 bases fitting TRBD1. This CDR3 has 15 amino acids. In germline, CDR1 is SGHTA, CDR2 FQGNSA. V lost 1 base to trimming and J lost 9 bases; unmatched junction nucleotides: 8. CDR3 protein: CASSLVQGGIGEQFF. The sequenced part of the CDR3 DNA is TGTGCCAGCAGCTTAGTACAGGGGGGTATCGGTGAG.

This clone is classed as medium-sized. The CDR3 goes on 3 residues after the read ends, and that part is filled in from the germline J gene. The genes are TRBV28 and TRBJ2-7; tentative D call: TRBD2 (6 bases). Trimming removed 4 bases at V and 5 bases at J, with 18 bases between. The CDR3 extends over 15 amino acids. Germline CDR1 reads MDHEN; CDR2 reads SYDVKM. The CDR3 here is CASSYSRALAHEQYF. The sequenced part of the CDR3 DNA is TGTGCCAGCAGTTACTCCCGAGCACTAGCCCACGAG.

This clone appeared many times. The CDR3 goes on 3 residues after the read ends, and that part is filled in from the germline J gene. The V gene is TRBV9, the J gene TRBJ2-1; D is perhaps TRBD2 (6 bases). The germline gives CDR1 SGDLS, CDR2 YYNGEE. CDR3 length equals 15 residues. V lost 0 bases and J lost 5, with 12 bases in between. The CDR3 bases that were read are TGTGCCAGCAGCGTAGAGGGCGGGGCGAACAATGAG. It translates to CASSVEGGANNE. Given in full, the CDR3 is CASSVEGGANNEQFF.

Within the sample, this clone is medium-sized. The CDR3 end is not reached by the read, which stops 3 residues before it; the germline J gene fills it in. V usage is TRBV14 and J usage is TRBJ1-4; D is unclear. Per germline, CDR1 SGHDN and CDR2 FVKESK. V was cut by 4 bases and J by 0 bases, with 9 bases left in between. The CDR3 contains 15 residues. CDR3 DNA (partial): TGTGCCAGCAGCCCTACAGACGCAACTAATGAAAAA. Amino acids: CASSPTDATNEK. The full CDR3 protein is CASSPTDATNEKLFF.

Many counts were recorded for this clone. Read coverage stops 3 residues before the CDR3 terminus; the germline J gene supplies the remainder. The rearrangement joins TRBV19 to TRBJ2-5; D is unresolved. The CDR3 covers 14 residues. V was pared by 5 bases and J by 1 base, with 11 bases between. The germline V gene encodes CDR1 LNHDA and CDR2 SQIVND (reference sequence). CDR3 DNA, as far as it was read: TGTGCCAGTAGTCCGACCACTATCCAAGAGACC. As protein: CASSPTTIQET. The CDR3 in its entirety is CASSPTTIQETQYF.

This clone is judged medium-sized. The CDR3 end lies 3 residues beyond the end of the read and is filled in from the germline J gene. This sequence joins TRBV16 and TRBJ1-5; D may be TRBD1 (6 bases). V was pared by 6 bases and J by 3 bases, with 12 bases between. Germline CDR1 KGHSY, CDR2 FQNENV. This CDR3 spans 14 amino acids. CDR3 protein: CASRGGDSNQPQHF. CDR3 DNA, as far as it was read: TGTGCCAGCAGAGGGGGTGACTCCAATCAGCCC.

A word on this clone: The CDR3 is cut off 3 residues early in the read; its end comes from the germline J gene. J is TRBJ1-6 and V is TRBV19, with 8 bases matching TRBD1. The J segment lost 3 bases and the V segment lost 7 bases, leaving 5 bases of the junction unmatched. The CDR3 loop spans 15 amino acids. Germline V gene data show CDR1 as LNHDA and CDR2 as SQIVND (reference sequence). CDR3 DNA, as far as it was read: TGTGCCAGTAAACCCGGGACAGGCTATAATTCACCC. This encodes CASKPGTGYNSP. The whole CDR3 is CASKPGTGYNSPLHF.

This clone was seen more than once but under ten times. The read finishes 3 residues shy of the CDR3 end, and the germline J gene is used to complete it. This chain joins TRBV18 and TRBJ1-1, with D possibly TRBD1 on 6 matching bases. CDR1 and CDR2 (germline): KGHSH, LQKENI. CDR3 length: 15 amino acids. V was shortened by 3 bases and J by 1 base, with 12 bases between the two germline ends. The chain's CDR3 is CASSPIDRRNTEAFF. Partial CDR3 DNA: TGTGCCAGCTCACCGATAGACAGGAGGAACACTGAA.

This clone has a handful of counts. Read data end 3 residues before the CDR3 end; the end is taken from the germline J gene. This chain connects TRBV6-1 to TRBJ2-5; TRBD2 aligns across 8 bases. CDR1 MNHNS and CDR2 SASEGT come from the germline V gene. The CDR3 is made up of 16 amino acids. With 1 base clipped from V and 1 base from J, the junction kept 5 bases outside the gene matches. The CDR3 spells CASSEGPSGLQETQYF. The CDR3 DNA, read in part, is TGTGCCAGCAGTGAAGGGCCTAGCGGGCTCCAAGAGACC.

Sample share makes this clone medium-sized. The CDR3 sequence is CASTTGQGWTSNYGYTF. The CDR3 DNA, read in part, is TGTGCCAGCACGACTGGACAGGGGTGGACGAGTAACTATGGC. The chain joins TRBV2 to TRBJ1-2, with 9 bases fitting TRBD1. Read data end 3 residues before the CDR3 end; the end is taken from the germline J gene. Unmatched junction bases numbered 13, after V lost 7 bases and J lost 1 base. CDR1 is SNHLY and CDR2 is FYNNEI in the germline V gene. The CDR3 sequence is 17 residues long. The variable domain in full, with the rest retrieved from reference TRBV2 and TRBJ1-2, is EPEVTQTPSHQVTQMGQEVILRCVPISNHLYFYWYRQILGQKVEFLVSFYNNEISEKSEIFDDQFSVERPDGSNFTLKIRSTKLEDSAMYFCASTTGQGWTSNYGYTFGSGTRLTVV.

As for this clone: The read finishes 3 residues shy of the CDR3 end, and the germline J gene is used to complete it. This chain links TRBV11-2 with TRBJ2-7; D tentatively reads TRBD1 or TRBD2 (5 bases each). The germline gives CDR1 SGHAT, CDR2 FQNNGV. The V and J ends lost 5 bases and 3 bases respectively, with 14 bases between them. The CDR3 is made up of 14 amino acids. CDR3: CASSRRARGYEQYF. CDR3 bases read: TGTGCCAGCAGCCGGCGTGCGAGGGGCTACGAG.

CDR3 DNA (partial): TGTGCCAGCAGTGAATCCCTTAGGGGGACC. It translates to CASSESLRGT. In full, the CDR3 reads CASSESLRGTQYF. The chain links TRBV2 to TRBJ2-5, with D perhaps TRBD1 (5 bases). The read ends 3 residues early relative to the CDR3; the germline J gene fills the gap. Germline lookup yields CDR1 SNHLY and CDR2 FYNNEI. The CDR3 consists of 13 residues. V lost 2 bases to trimming and J lost 7 bases, with 11 bases between them.

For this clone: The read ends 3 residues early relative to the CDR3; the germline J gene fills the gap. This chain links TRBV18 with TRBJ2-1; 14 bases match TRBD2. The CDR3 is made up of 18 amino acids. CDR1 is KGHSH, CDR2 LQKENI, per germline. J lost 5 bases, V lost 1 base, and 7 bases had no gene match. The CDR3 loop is CASSPLFGTSGSHNEQFF. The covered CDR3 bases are TGTGCCAGCTCACCACTTTTTGGGACTAGCGGGAGCCACAATGAG.

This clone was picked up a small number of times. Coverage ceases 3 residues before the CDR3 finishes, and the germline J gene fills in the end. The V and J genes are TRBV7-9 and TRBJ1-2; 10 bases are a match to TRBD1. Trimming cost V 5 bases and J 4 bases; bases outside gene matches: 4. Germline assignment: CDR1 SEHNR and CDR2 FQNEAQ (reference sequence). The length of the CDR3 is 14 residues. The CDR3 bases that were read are TGTGCCAGCAGCGAGACAGGGGGCGGCTATGGC. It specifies CASSETGGGYG. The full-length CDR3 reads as CASSETGGGYGYTF.

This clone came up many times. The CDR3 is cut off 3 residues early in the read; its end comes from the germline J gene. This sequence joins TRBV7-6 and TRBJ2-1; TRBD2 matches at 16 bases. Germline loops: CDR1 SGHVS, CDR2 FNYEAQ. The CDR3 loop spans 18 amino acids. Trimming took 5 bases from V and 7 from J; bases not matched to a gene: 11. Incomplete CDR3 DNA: TGTGCCAGCAGCCCCCTTAGTGGGGGACTAGCGGGAGGGAATGAG. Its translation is CASSPLSGGLAGGNE. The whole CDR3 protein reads CASSPLSGGLAGGNEQFF.

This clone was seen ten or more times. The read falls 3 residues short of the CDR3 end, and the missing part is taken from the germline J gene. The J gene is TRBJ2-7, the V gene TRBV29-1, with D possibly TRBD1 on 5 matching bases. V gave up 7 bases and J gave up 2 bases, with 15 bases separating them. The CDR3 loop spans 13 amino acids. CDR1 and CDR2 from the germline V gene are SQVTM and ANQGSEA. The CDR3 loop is CSAALTATYEQYF. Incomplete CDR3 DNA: TGCAGCGCGGCCCTGACAGCGACCTACGAG.

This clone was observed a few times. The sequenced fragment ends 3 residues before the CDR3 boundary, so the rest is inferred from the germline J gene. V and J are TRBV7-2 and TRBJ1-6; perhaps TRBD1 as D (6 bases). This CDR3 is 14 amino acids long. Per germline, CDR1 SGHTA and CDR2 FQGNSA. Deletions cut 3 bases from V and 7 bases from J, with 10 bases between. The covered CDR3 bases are TGTGCCAGCAGCTTGGGACACGCCAATTCACCC. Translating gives CASSLGHANSP. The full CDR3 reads CASSLGHANSPLHF.

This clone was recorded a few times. CDR3 region: CARSPAPSRTSGRGTQYF. CDR3 DNA (partial): TGTGCCAGAAGCCCCGCTCCTTCCCGGACTAGCGGGAGGGGGACC. The genes are TRBV5-3 and TRBJ2-5; TRBD2 matches at 15 bases. The DNA ends 3 residues before the CDR3 does, and the rest of the CDR3 is filled in from the germline J gene. TRBV5-3 carries the ORF label, with uncertain function. The V segment lost 4 bases and the J segment 7 bases; nucleotides outside the gene matches: 14. The CDR3 spans 18 residues.

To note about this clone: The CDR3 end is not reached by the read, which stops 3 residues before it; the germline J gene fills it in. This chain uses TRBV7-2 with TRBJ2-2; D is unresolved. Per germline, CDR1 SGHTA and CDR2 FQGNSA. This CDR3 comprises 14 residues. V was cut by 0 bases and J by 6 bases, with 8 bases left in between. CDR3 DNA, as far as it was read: TGTGCCAGCAGCTTAGCGCGTGGTTCCGGGGAG. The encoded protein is CASSLARGSGE. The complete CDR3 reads CASSLARGSGELFF.

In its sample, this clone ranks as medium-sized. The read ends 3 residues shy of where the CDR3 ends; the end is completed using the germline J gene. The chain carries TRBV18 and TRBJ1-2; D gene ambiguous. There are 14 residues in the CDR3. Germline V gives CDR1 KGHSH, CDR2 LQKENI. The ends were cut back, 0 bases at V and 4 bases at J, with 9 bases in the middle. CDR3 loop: CASSPPYRGYGYTF. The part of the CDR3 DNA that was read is TGTGCCAGCTCACCACCGTACAGAGGCTATGGC.

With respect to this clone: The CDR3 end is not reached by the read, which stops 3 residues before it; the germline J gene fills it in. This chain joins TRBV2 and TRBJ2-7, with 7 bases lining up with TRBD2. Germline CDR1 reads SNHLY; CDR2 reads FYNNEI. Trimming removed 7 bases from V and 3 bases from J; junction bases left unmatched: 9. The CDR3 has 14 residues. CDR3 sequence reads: CASNAGTMGYEQYF. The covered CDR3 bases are TGTGCCAGCAATGCCGGGACTATGGGCTACGAG.

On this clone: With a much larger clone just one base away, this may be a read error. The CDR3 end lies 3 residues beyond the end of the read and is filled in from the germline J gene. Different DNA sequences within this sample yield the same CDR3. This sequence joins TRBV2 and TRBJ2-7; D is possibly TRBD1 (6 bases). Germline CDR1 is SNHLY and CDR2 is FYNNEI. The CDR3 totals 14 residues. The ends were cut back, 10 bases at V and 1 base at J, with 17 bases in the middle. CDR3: CATQDRGISYEQYF. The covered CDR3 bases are TGTGCCACACAAGATAGGGGGATTTCCTACGAG.

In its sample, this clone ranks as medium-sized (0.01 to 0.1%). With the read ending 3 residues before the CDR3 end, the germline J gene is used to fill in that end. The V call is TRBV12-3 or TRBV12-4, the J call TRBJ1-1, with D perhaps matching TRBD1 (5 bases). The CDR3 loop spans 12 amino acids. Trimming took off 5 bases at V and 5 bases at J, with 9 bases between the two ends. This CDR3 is CASSGGWTEAFF. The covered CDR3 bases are TGTGCCAGCAGTGGGGGGTGGACTGAA.

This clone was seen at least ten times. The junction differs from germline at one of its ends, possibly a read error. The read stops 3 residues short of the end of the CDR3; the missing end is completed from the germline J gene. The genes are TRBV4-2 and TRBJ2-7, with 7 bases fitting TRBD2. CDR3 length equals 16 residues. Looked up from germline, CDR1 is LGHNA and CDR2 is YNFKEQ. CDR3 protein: CASSQDLGGIIYEQYF. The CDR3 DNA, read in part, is TGCGCCAGCAGCCAAGATCTGGGGGGGATAATCTACGAG.

The CDR3 sequence: CASSGGQYHYGYTF. CDR3 bases read: TGTGCCAGCTCAGGGGGACAGTACCACTATGGC. This sequence joins TRBV18 and TRBJ1-2; 7 positions match TRBD1. The DNA ends 3 residues before the CDR3 does, and the rest of the CDR3 is filled in from the germline J gene. Germline V gene sequence: CDR1 KGHSH, CDR2 LQKENI. V dropped 5 bases and J dropped 3; count of bases not matched to a gene: 6. This CDR3 is built from 14 residues. The full variable domain, rest sourced from reference TRBV18 and TRBJ1-2, is NAGVMQNPRHLVRRRGQEARLRCSPMKGHSHVYWYRQLPEEGLKFMVYLQKENIIDESGMPKERFSAEFPKEGPSILRIQQVVRGDSAAYFCASSGGQYHYGYTFGSGTRLTVV.

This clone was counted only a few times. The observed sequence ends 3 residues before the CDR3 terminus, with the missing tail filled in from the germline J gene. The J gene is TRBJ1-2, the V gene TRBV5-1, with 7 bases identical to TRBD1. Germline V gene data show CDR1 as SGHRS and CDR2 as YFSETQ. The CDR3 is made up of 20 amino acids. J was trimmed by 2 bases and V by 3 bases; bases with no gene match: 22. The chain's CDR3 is CASSSGTAFYSSGFNYGYTF. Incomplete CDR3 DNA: TGCGCCAGCAGCTCCGGGACAGCCTTTTACAGCTCCGGGTTCAACTATGGC.